This entry lists 5 T cell receptor beta chains sequenced from one sample in a study of T cell repertoires in ileal Crohn's disease. The assay was immunoSEQ multiplex PCR, and TCRdb's table has in-frame clones only and misses some. The sample has about 5,200 clones; 75% to 85% are singletons. Sample: ileal tissue. These TCRs come from an adult with Crohn's disease.

This rearrangement joins TRBV4-3 to TRBJ1-1; a possible D gene is TRBD1 (5 bases). This CDR3 region has 15 residues. Germline V gene sequence: CDR1 LGHNA, CDR2 YSLEER. V was trimmed by 1 base and J by 1 base, leaving 10 bases between them. Here the CDR3 DNA reads TGCGCCAGCAGCCAAGGGGCAGGGCGGAACACTGAAGCTTTCTTT. This gives the protein CASSQGAGRNTEAFF.

The chain is built from TRBV5-1 and TRBJ2-3, with 7 bases fitting TRBD1. The V and J ends lost 4 bases and 0 bases, in that order; junction bases with no gene match: 5. Germline loops: CDR1 SGHRS, CDR2 YFSETQ. The CDR3 extends over 15 amino acids. The CDR3 reads CASSQGQLSTDTQYF. The CDR3 DNA is TGCGCCAGCAGCCAGGGACAGCTGAGCACAGATACGCAGTATTTT.

The rearrangement uses TRBV30 and TRBJ2-4; D might be TRBD2 (5 bases). The CDR3 has 18 amino acids. Germline values: CDR1 GTSNPN, CDR2 SVGIG (reference sequence). The V and J ends lost 3 bases and 0 bases respectively, with 21 bases between them. CDR3 amino acids: CAWSPTLFRGLAKNIQYF. The CDR3 DNA is TGTGCCTGGAGCCCCACTCTCTTCCGGGGTCTAGCCAAAAACATTCAGTACTTC.

This chain links TRBV10-3 with TRBJ2-1; D is unresolved. CDR3 length: 14 amino acids. Germline V gene lookup returns CDR1 ENHRY and CDR2 SYGVKD. V was clipped by 0 bases and J by 7 bases, with 10 bases between them. CDR3 in amino acids: CAISESTTWNEQFF. CDR3 bases: TGTGCCATCAGTGAGTCTACTACATGGAATGAGCAGTTCTTC.

The table lists this clone with a few counts. The chain uses TRBV4-3 and TRBJ2-1; 8 nucleotides line up with TRBD2. CDR1 and CDR2 (germline): LGHNA, YSLEER. The CDR3 runs 15 residues. V lost 4 bases, J lost 7 bases, and 9 bases stayed unmatched. As DNA, the CDR3 is TGCGCCAGCAGCCGGGTCGGGGGGGCCGAAAATGAGCAGTTCTTC. Its protein is CASSRVGGAENEQFF.